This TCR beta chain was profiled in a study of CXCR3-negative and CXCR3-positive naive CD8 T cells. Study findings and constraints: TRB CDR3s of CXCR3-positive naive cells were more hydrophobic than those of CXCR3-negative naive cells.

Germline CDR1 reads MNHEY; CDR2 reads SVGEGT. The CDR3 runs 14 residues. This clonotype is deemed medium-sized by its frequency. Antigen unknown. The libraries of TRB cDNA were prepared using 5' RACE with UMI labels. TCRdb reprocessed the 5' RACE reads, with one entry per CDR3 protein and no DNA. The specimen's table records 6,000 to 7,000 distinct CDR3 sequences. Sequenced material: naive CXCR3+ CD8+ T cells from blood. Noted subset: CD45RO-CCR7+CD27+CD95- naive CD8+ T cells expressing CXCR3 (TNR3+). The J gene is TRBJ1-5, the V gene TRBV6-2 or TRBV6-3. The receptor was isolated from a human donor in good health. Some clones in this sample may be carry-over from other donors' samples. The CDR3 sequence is CASRLQGGSQPQHF.